Listed below are T cell receptor beta chains from one sample, sequenced in a study of identical twins. TCRdb recomputed calls from the 5' RACE reads with MiXCR, one row per CDR3 protein. The table has 300,000 to 400,000 distinct CDR3 sequences, roughly 9% seen once. The specimen sequenced was naive T cells sorted from blood. The receptors here all came from a woman aged 45 to 65 in good health. Both conserved end residues are part of each CDR3.

TRBJ2-1 | TRBV4-1 | CASSQDSGLGYNEQFF
TRBJ2-7 | TRBV3-1 | CASSQGASLTYF
TRBJ1-2 | TRBV12-3/TRBV12-4 | CASSSGQGLGYTF
TRBJ2-1 | TRBV27 | CASSPGTRPVNEQFF
TRBJ1-1 | TRBV30 | CAWSVISGESGEAFF
TRBJ2-4 | TRBV4-1 | CASSQEGGTGKNIQYF
TRBJ1-2 | TRBV29-1 | CSVVGQEDGYTF
TRBJ2-7 | TRBV5-1 | CASSLPGGAGEQYF
TRBJ2-1 | TRBV7-3 | CASSLRASGRNEQFF
TRBJ2-1 | TRBV20-1 | CSASGQGLGKQFF
TRBJ2-1 | TRBV5-1 | CASSRDLKDEQFF
TRBJ1-5 | TRBV6-1 | CASSEVLLGNQPQHF
TRBJ2-1 | TRBV29-1 | CSVEPRVGVGVSYNEQFF
TRBJ2-5 | TRBV3-1 | CASSLGSGLAGLKTQYF
TRBJ2-3 | TRBV29-1 | CSALAPASPDTQYF
TRBJ2-5 | TRBV6-6 | CASKDGTGETQYF
TRBJ2-1 | TRBV7-9 | CASSFIAAGDNEQFF
TRBJ2-3 | TRBV5-6 | CASSPLRGRLADTQYF
TRBJ2-5 | TRBV20-1 | CSLSGRAQETQYF
TRBJ2-1 | TRBV20-1 | CSAPFLREGRDEQFF
TRBJ1-6 | TRBV12-3/TRBV12-4 | CASSLGAWNSPLHF
TRBJ2-2 | TRBV5-1 | CASSSHRDTNTGELFF
TRBJ2-1 | TRBV12-3/TRBV12-4 | CASRGSGGVVNEQFF
TRBJ2-7 | TRBV29-1 | CSVSGTSGYEQYF
TRBJ1-5 | TRBV6-1 | CASSRTGWDSNQPQHF
TRBJ2-7 | TRBV13 | CASSLPAGEGPVYEQYF
TRBJ2-2 | TRBV2 | CASSETGYTGELFF
TRBJ2-7 | TRBV28 | CASSSTGGHLYEQYF
TRBJ1-3 | TRBV29-1 | CSVARGNTIYF
TRBJ2-3 | TRBV11-2 | CASSLSGGGTDTQYF
TRBJ2-3 | TRBV5-1 | CASSLTPSGSKGTDTQYF
TRBJ1-2 | TRBV6-6 | CASGPEGNYGYTF
TRBJ1-5 | TRBV5-1 | CASSTLRKEGDRGFYSNQPQHF
TRBJ2-1 | TRBV20-1 | CSAGDLAGVLDEQFF
TRBJ2-3 | TRBV2 | CASREGLEDTQYF
TRBJ1-1 | TRBV7-9 | CASSQKANTEAFF
TRBJ2-2 | TRBV25-1 | CASRSGLAGPTGELFF
TRBJ2-7 | TRBV3-1 | CASHGGSGSYEQYF
TRBJ2-3 | TRBV7-9 | CASSPGTHNTQYF
TRBJ2-3 | TRBV25-1 | CASSEGLSTDTQYF
TRBJ1-2 | TRBV30 | CAWSPGTDYGYTF
TRBJ1-2 | TRBV5-1 | CASSQDRSNYGYTF
TRBJ2-1 | TRBV12-3/TRBV12-4 | CASSLRLASYNEQFF
TRBJ2-2 | TRBV12-3/TRBV12-4 | CASIGPWTGLTGELFF
TRBJ1-1 | TRBV5-1 | CASSLLANTEAFF
TRBJ2-1 | TRBV4-1 | CASSQELGLAGGGQFF
TRBJ2-6 | TRBV5-6 | CASSLWGANVLTF
TRBJ2-1 | TRBV3-1 | CASSRRQGHYNEQFF
TRBJ2-2 | TRBV13 | CASSIPGPRGGGELFF
TRBJ2-7 | TRBV10-3 | CATAGTSGYEQYF
TRBJ1-1 | TRBV19 | CASIGGYTEAFF
TRBJ2-1 | TRBV25-1 | CASSRDRVNNEQFF
TRBJ2-7 | TRBV5-1 | CASSLWTSGINEQYF